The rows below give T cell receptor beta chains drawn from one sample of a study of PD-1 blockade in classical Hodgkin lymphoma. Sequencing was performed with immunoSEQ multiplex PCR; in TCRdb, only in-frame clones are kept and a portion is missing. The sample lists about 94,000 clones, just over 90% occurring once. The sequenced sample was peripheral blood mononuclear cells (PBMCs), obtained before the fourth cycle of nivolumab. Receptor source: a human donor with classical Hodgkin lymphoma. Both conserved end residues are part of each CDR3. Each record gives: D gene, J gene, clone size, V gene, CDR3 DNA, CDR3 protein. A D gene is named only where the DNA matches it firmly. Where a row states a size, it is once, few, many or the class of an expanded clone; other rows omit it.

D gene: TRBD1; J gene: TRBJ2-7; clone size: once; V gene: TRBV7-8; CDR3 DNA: TGTGCCAGCAGCTCCACAGGGGTTTACGAGCAGTACTTC; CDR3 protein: CASSSTGVYEQYF
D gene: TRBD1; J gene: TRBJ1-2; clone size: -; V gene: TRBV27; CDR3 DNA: TGTGCCAGCAGTCGTCTCGACAGGGTCTATGGCTACACCTTC; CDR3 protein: CASSRLDRVYGYTF
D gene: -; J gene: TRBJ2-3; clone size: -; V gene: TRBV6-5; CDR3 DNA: TGTGCCAGCGGGTCTTGGGGTAATACGCAGTATTTT; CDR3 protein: CASGSWGNTQYF
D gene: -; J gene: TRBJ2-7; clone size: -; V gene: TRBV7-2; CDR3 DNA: TGTGCCAGCAGCTTAGGAGGGACCTCCTACGAGCAGTACTTC; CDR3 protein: CASSLGGTSYEQYF
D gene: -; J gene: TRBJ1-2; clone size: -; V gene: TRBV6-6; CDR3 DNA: TGTGCCAGCAGTTACTCGCGGGCGGTCTATGGCTACACCTTC; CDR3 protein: CASSYSRAVYGYTF
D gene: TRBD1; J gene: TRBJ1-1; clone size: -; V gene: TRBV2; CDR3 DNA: TGTGCCTCTCCAGGGGGCATAAAAGCTTTCTTT; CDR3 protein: CASPGGIKAFF
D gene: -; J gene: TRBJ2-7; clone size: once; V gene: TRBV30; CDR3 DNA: TGTGCCTGGAGTGTACTGTCGACTACCAAAGGGAACGAGCAGTACTTC; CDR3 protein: CAWSVLSTTKGNEQYF
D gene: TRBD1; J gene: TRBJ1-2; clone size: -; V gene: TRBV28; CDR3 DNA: TGTGCCAGCAGTTTATTTGGCCCGGACAGGAAGCTCAAAATTAACTATGGCTACACCTTC; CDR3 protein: CASSLFGPDRKLKINYGYTF
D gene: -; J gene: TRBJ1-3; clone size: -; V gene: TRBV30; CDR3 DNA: TGTGCCTGGAGTTTGCCCGGAGAGGGTAACACCATATATTTT; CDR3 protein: CAWSLPGEGNTIYF
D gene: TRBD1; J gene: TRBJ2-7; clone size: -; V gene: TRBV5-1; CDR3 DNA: TGCGCCAGCAGCGTAACCGGGACAGGGGTATCCGAGCAGTACTTC; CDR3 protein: CASSVTGTGVSEQYF
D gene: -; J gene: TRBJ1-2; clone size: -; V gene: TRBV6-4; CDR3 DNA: TGTGCCAGCAGTGACCGGGGAGGCTATGGCTACACCTTC; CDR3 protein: CASSDRGGYGYTF
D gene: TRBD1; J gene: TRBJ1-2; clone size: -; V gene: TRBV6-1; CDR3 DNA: TGTGCCAGCAGTCGAACAGGGGGCCAAGGCTATGGCTACACCTTC; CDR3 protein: CASSRTGGQGYGYTF
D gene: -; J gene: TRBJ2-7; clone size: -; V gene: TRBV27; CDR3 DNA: TGTGCCAGCAGTTTACCGGGGTCCTACGAGCAGTACTTC; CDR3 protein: CASSLPGSYEQYF
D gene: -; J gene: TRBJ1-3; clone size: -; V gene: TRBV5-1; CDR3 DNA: TGCGCCAGCACGAGTACTGGAAACACCATATATTTT; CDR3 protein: CASTSTGNTIYF
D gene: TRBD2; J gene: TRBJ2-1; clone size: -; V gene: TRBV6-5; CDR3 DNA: TGTGCCAGCACCAAGGGACTAGCGGTTTTGAATGAGCAGTTCTTC; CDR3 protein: CASTKGLAVLNEQFF
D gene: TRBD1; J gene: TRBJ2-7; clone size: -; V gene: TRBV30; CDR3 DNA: TGTGCCTGGAGTGTGGACAGGTCCTACGAGCAGTACTTC; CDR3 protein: CAWSVDRSYEQYF
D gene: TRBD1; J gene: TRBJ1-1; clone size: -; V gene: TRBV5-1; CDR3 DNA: TGCGCCAGCTCGGGACAGGGTTATACTGAAGCTTTCTTT; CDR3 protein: CASSGQGYTEAFF
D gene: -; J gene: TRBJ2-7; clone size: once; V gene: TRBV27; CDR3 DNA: TGTGCCAGCAGTCCTCTTGGGGTTAGGGAGCAGTACTTC; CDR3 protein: CASSPLGVREQYF
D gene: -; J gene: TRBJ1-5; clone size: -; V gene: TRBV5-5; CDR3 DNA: TGTGCCAGCAGCCTCGACAGCAATCAGCCCCAGCATTTT; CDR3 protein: CASSLDSNQPQHF
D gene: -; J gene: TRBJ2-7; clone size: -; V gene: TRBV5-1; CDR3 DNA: TGCGCCAGCAGCTTGCCACCATACGAGCAGTACTTC; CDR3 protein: CASSLPPYEQYF
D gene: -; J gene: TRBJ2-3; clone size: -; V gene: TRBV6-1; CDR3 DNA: TGTGCCAGCACCATCCGGGACCGATCTCGAAATACGCAGTATTTT; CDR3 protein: CASTIRDRSRNTQYF
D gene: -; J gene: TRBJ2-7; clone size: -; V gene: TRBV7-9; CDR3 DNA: TGTGCCAGCAGCTCCGACAGTGCCTCCTACGAGCAGTACTTC; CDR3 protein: CASSSDSASYEQYF
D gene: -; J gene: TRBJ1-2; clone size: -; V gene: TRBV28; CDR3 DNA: TGTGCCAGCAGTTTAGTGGTCTCCAGGAATGGCTACACCTTC; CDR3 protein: CASSLVVSRNGYTF